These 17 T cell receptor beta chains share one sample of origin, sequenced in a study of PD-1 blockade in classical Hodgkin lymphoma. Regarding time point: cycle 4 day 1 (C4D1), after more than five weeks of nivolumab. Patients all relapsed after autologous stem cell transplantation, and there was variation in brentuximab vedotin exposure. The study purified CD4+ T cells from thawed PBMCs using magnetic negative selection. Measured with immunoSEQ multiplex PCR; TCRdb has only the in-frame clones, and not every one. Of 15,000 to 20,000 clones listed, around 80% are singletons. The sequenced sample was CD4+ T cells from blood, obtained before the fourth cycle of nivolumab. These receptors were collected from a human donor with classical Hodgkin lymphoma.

For the CDR3, the DNA is TGTGCCAGCAGCTTCGACAGAAACCCAACTTACGAGCAGTACTTC. It translates to CASSFDRNPTYEQYF. The chain has TRBV11-2 and TRBJ2-7; a weak D match, TRBD1 (5 bases). Between the trimmed V and J ends, which lost 3 bases and 4 bases, there was a span of 16 bases. The germline gives CDR1 SGHAT, CDR2 FQNNGV. This CDR3 has 15 amino acids.

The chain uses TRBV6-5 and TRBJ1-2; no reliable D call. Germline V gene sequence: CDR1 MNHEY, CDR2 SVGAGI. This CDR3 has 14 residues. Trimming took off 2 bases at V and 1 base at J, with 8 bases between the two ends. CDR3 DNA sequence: TGTGCCAGCAGTTACACCGCCGTTAACTATGGCTACACCTTC. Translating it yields CASSYTAVNYGYTF.

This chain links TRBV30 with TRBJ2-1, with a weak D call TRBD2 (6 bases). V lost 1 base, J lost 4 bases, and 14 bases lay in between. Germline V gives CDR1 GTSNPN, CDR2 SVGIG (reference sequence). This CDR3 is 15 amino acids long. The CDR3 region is CAWSGGTGGYNEQFF. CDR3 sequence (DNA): TGTGCCTGGAGTGGAGGGACTGGCGGATACAATGAGCAGTTCTTC.

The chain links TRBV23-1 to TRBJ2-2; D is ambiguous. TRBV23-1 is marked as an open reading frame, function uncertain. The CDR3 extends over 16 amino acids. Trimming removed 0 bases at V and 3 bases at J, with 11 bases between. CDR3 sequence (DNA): TGCGCCAGCAGTCAATCTCGGGCCAGATACACCGGGGAGCTGTTTTTT. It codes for CASSQSRARYTGELFF.

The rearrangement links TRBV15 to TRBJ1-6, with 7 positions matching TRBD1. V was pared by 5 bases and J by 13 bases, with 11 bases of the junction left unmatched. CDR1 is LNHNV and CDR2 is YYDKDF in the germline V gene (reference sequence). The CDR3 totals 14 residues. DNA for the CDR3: TGTGCCACCAGCGAACTAAGGGGGCGGAATCCCCTCCACTTT. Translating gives CATSELRGRNPLHF.

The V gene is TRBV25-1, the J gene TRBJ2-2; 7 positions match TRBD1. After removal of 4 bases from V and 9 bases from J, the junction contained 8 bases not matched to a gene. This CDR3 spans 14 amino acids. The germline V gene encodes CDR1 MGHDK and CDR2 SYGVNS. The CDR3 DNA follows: TGTGCCAGCAGTGGTGGACAGGCGGCCCGGGAGCTGTTTTTT. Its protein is CASSGGQAARELFF.

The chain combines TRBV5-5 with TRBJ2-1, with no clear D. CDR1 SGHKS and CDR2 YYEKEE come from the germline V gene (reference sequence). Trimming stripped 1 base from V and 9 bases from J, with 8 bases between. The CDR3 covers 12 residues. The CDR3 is CASSLHLSEQFF. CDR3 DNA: TGTGCCAGCAGCTTGCACTTAAGTGAGCAGTTCTTC.

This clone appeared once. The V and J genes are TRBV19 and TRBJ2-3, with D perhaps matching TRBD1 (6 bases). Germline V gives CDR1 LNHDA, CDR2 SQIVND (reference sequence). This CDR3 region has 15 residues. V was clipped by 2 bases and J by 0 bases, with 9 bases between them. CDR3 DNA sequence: TGTGCCAGTAGTATATCAGGGGCTAGCACAGATACGCAGTATTTT. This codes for CASSISGASTDTQYF.

The CDR3 coding sequence is TGTGCCAGCAGTTTATTTGGGAGAAGGGGAGTAGAGACCCAGTACTTC. It is translated as CASSLFGRRGVETQYF. The genes are TRBV28 and TRBJ2-5; D possibly uses TRBD1 or TRBD2 (5 bases each). Looked up from germline, CDR1 is MDHEN and CDR2 is SYDVKM. Trimming shortened V by 1 base and J by 4 bases, and 16 bases separated the two germline ends. CDR3 length: 16 amino acids.

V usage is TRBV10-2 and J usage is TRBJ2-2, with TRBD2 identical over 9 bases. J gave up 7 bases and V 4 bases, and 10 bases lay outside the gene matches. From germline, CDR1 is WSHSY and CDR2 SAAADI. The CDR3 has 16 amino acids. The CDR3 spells CASSVLAGGPSGELFF. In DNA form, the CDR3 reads TGCGCCAGCAGTGTTCTGGCGGGAGGGCCGAGCGGGGAGCTGTTTTTT.

The CDR3 bases are TGCGCCAGCAGCCAAGAGGACAAGGCCGTAAGCTCCTACGAGCAGTACTTC. It is translated as CASSQEDKAVSSYEQYF. The chain has TRBV4-3 and TRBJ2-5, with a weak D call TRBD1 (5 bases). The tail of the sequence fits TRBJ2-7 better, so the J call may be wrong. The CDR3 is 17 amino acids. The germline CDR1 and CDR2 sequences are LGHNA and YSLEER.

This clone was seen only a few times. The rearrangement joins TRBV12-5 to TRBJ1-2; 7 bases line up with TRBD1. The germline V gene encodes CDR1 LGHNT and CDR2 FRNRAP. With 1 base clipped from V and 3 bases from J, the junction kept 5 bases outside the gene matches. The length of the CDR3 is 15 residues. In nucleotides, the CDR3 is TGTGCTAGTGGTTTGGGGGACAGTTCCTACTATGGCTACACCTTC. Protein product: CASGLGDSSYYGYTF.

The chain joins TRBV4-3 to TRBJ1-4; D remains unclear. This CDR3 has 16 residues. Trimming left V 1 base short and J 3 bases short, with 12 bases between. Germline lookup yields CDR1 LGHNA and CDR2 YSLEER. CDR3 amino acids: CASSQVWYGSNEKLFF. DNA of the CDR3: TGCGCCAGCAGCCAAGTGTGGTACGGGTCTAATGAAAAACTGTTTTTT.

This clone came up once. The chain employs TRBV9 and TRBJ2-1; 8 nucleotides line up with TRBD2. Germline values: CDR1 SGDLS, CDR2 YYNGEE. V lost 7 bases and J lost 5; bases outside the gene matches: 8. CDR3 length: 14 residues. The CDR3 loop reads CASGKAGADNEQFF. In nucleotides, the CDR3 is TGTGCCAGCGGGAAAGCGGGAGCGGACAATGAGCAGTTCTTC. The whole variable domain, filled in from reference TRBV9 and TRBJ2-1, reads DSGVTQTPKHLITATGQRVTLRCSPRSGDLSVYWYQQSLDQGLQFLIQYYNGEERAKGNILERFSAQQFPDLHSELNLSSLELGDSALYFCASGKAGADNEQFFGPGTRLTVL.

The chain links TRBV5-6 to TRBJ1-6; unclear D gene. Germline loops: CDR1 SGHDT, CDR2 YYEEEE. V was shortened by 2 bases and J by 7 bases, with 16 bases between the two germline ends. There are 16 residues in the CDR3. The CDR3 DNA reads TGTGCCAGCAGCTTTTTTCAAACATTCAGGAATTCACCCCTCCACTTT. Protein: CASSFFQTFRNSPLHF.

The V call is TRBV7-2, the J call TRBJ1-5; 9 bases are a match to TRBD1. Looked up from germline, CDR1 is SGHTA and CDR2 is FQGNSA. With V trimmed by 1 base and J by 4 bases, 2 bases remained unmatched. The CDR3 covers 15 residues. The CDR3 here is CASSLGGQGNQPQHF. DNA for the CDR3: TGTGCCAGCAGCTTAGGGGGACAGGGTAATCAGCCCCAGCATTTT.

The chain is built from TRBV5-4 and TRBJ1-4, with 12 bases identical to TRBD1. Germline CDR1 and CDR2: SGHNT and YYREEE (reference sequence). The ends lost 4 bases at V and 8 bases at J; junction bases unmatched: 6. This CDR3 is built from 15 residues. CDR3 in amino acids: CASSGGQGAREKLFF. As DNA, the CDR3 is TGTGCCAGCAGCGGGGGACAGGGGGCGCGGGAAAAACTGTTTTTT.